This T cell receptor (beta chain) was observed in a study of neurological immune-mediated disorders. Indicated time point: technical triplicate 1. This CDR3 is built from 18 residues. In germline, CDR1 is DFQATT, CDR2 SNEGSKA (reference sequence). V was pared by 5 bases and J by 0 bases, with 10 bases of the junction left unmatched. By its share, this clonotype is medium-sized (0.01 to 0.1%). Antigen specificity is unknown. From 15-18 subjects, over 180 million TCR-beta sequences were obtained in each sequencing run. TCRdb processed the 5' RACE reads anew with MiXCR; each CDR3 protein has one entry. The sample contains approximately 23,000 distinct CDR3 sequences, 13% of which appear only once. Notes on the study in general: Private repertoires in all groups were suggested by the finding that expanded clones across subjects shared no CDR3 amino acid sequences.

The gene calls are TRBV20-1 and TRBJ2-1; 13 nucleotides line up with TRBD2. Sequencing was carried out using CD4+ T cells from blood. The TCR comes from a female donor with HTLV-1-associated myelopathy (HAM/TSP). CDR3 sequence: CSARTGGLAGSSYNEQFF. In DNA form, the CDR3 reads TGCAGTGCTCGTACAGGGGGACTAGCGGGGAGCTCCTACAATGAGCAGTTCTTC.